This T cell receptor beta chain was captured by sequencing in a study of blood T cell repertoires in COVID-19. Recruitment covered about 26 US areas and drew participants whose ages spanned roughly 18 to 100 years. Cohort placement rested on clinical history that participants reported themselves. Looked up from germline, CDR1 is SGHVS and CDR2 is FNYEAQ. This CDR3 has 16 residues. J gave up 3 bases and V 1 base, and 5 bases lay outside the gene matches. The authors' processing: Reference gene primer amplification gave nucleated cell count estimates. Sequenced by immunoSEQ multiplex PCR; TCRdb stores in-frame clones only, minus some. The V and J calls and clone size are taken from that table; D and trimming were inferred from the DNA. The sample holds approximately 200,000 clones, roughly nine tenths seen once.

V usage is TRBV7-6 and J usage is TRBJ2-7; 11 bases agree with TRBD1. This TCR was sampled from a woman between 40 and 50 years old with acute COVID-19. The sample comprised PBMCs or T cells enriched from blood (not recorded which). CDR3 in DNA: TGTGCCAGCAGCTTAGTCCCGGGACAGGGGGACTACGAGCAGTACTTC. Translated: CASSLVPGQGDYEQYF.